This TCR beta chain came from a study of blood T cell repertoires in COVID-19. Across the whole study: Samples of COVID-19 (acute and convalescent) were obtained from the United States, Italy and Spain. The analysed material was cDNA or gDNA that came from T cells, B-cell-depleted T cells, or PBMCs.

This clone was recorded once. Germline CDR1 and CDR2: SGHAT and FQNNGV. The CDR3 is made up of 17 amino acids. The germline V and J ends were trimmed by 5 bases and 0 bases, with 16 bases remaining between them. Assignment of participants to cohorts was predicated upon participant-reported clinical history. Generated by immunoSEQ multiplex PCR, the TCRdb table keeps only in-frame clones and is missing some. In the table there are a few hundred thousand clones, more than 70% of which are singletons. The V gene is TRBV11-2, the J gene TRBJ1-4; D gene unclear. Sequencing was carried out using PBMCs or T cells enriched from blood (not recorded which). The TCR was taken from a woman aged 18-30 years who had been exposed to COVID-19. The chain's CDR3 is CASSAAPQDSTNEKLFF. The CDR3 nucleotides read TGTGCCAGCAGCGCAGCCCCTCAGGACTCAACTAATGAAAAACTGTTTTTT.